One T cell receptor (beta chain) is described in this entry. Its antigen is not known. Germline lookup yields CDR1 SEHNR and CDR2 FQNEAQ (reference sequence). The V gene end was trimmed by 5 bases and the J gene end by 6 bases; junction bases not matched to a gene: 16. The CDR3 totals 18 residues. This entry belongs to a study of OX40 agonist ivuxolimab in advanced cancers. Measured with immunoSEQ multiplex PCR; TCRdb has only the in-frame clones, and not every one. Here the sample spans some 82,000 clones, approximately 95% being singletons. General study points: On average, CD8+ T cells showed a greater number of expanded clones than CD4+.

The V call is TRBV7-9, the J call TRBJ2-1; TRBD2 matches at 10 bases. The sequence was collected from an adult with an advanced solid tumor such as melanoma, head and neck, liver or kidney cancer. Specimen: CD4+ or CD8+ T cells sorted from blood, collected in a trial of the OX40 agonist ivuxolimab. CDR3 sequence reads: CASSRGLAGELMFNEQFF. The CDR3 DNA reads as TGTGCCAGCAGCCGTGGGCTAGCGGGAGAGTTGATGTTCAATGAGCAGTTCTTC.